This entry lists 22 T cell receptor beta chains sequenced from one sample in a study of T cells in Graves' hyperthyroidism and ophthalmopathy. Researchers amplified the TCR beta CDR3 regions from RNA transcripts. First-round RT-PCR of the TCR CDR3 relied on the HTBI primer set. TCRdb called the multiplex PCR reads again in MiXCR, with one record for every CDR3 protein. This table has under 700,000 distinct CDR3 sequences, 16% appearing once. Source material: blood. The receptors derive from a woman aged 18-29 years with Graves' hyperthyroidism.

This clonotype was detected many times. The chain carries TRBV4-3 and TRBJ2-7, with D hard to call. V lost 1 base to trimming and J lost 6 bases, with 13 bases between them. This CDR3 has 14 residues. Germline CDR1 and CDR2: LGHNA and YSLEER. The CDR3 is CASSQGRTASEQYF. CDR3 DNA: TGCGCCAGCAGCCAAGGTAGGACGGCCTCCGAGCAGTACTTC.

This clonotype was detected a few times. The junction does not match germline at one end; this may be a read error. This sequence joins TRBV7-9 and TRBJ1-1, with D perhaps matching TRBD1 (6 bases). CDR3 length equals 13 residues. CDR1 is SEHNR and CDR2 is FQNEAQ in the germline V gene (reference sequence). CDR3: CAGSLVGGTEAFF. As DNA, the CDR3 is TGTGCCGGCAGCTTAGTAGGGGGCACTGAAGCTTTCTTT.

There are a few counts of this clonotype. The chain recombines TRBV19 with TRBJ2-5; D unresolved. CDR1 and CDR2 from the germline V gene are LNHDA and SQIVND (reference sequence). CDR3 length: 14 amino acids. V was trimmed by 6 bases and J by 0 bases, leaving 11 bases between them. The DNA of the CDR3 is TGTGCCAGTAGCCCTACATCCAACCAAGAGACCCAGTACTTC. Translated: CASSPTSNQETQYF.

This chain links TRBV9 with TRBJ1-4, with a tentative D call TRBD1 (6 bases). Deletions cut 3 bases from V and 0 bases from J, with 12 bases between. The germline V gene encodes CDR1 SGDLS and CDR2 YYNGEE. CDR3 length: 16 amino acids. The DNA of the CDR3 is TGTGCCAGCAGCGAGGGACGGACAGCAACTAATGAAAAACTGTTTTTT. Translating gives CASSEGRTATNEKLFF.

There are a few counts of this clonotype. The CDR3 spells CASSLHADQPQHF. The CDR3 coding sequence is TGCGCCAGCAGCTTGCATGCGGATCAGCCCCAGCATTTT. V gene TRBV5-1 combines with J gene TRBJ1-5; D remains ambiguous. The V gene lost 1 base and the J gene lost 5 bases, with 7 bases spanning the gap. There are 13 residues in the CDR3. Germline CDR1 and CDR2: SGHRS and YFSETQ.

The rearrangement joins TRBV5-6 to TRBJ2-1; TRBD1 matches 8 bases. This CDR3 comprises 16 residues. V lost 4 bases, J lost 4 bases, and 10 bases stayed unmatched. The germline V gene encodes CDR1 SGHDT and CDR2 YYEEEE. CDR3 sequence: CASSPRVRGPYNEQFF. The CDR3 bases are TGTGCCAGCAGCCCCCGGGTCAGGGGGCCTTACAATGAGCAGTTCTTC.

This clonotype was seen many times. Mismatch with germline at one junction end may stem from a read error. The chain uses TRBV3-1 and TRBJ2-1; no clear D gene. This CDR3 comprises 16 residues. CDR1 is LGHDT, CDR2 YNNKEL, per germline (reference sequence). The CDR3 DNA sequence: TGTGCCGGCAGCCAAGACCCGTCCAACTCCTACAATGAGCAGTTCTTC. It yields the protein CAGSQDPSNSYNEQFF.

The chain employs TRBV6-6 and TRBJ1-6; D is unresolved. V was clipped by 0 bases and J by 7 bases, with 4 bases between them. Germline V gives CDR1 MNHNY, CDR2 SVGAGI (reference sequence). CDR3 length equals 13 residues. CDR3 coding DNA: TGTGCCAGCAGTTACTCAGAGAATTCACCCCTCCACTTT. Translating it yields CASSYSENSPLHF.

J is TRBJ1-1 and V is TRBV27, with D unresolved. Germline CDR1 and CDR2: MNHEY and SMNVEV (reference sequence). Trimming pared 6 bases from V and 4 bases from J, leaving 9 bases between. The CDR3 runs to 12 residues. CDR3 region: CASRGIGTEAFF. The DNA for the CDR3 is TGTGCCAGCAGGGGGATAGGCACTGAAGCTTTCTTT.

This clonotype came up many times. CDR3 DNA: TGTGCCAGCAGCCAAGATACGACTAGCGGGAACTACGAGCAGTACTTC. This gives the protein CASSQDTTSGNYEQYF. The chain uses TRBV3-1 and TRBJ2-7, with TRBD2 identical over 11 bases. The germline gives CDR1 LGHDT, CDR2 YNNKEL (reference sequence). The CDR3 runs to 16 residues. Trimming cost V 0 bases and J 3 bases; bases outside gene matches: 4.

CDR3: CSARDREVWGEQYF. As DNA, the CDR3 is TGCAGTGCTAGAGACAGGGAGGTATGGGGCGAGCAGTACTTC. The chain links TRBV20-1 to TRBJ2-7, with D possibly TRBD2 on 6 matching bases. This CDR3 has 14 residues. The V and J ends lost 0 bases and 6 bases respectively, with 15 bases between them. CDR1 DFQATT and CDR2 SNEGSKA come from the germline V gene (reference sequence).

This clonotype was recorded many times. This rearrangement joins TRBV5-1 to TRBJ2-1, with 12 bases matching TRBD2. The CDR3 is 17 residues long. With 3 bases clipped from V and 4 bases from J, the junction kept 8 bases outside the gene matches. Germline V gene data show CDR1 as SGHRS and CDR2 as YFSETQ. CDR3 amino acids: CASSSRLAGVAYNEQFF. The CDR3 bases are TGCGCCAGCAGCTCCAGACTAGCGGGAGTAGCATACAATGAGCAGTTCTTC.

This rearrangement joins TRBV7-2 to TRBJ2-1; D remains unclear. The ends were cut back, 1 base at V and 8 bases at J, with 12 bases in the middle. The CDR3 length is 14 residues. Per the germline V gene, CDR1 is SGHTA and CDR2 is FQGNSA. CDR3 sequence: CASSLGQVIDEQFF. The CDR3 bases are TGTGCCAGCAGCTTAGGGCAGGTGATCGATGAGCAGTTCTTC.

In this sample, this clonotype turned up many times. V gene TRBV5-1 combines with J gene TRBJ2-7; 9 bases map to TRBD2. The CDR3 runs 15 residues. Germline lookup yields CDR1 SGHRS and CDR2 YFSETQ. V trimming: 0 bases; J trimming: 7 bases; junction bases outside the gene matches: 8. The CDR3 loop is CASSLESLAGEEQYF. The CDR3 coding sequence is TGCGCCAGCAGCTTGGAGTCACTAGCGGGTGAGGAGCAGTACTTC. Together with reference TRBV5-1 and TRBJ2-7, the CDR3 gives the full variable domain: KAGVTQTPRYLIKTRGQQVTLSCSPISGHRSVSWYQQTPGQGLQFLFEYFSETQRNKGNFPGRFSGRQFSNSRSEMNVSTLELGDSALYLCASSLESLAGEEQYFGPGTRLTVT.

As DNA, the CDR3 is TGTGCCAGCAGCTTACAAGGTGGCAACGACCTTAACCATACGCAGTATTTT. This translates into CASSLQGGNDLNHTQYF. The chain uses TRBV7-8 and TRBJ2-3, with D uncertain. Trimming left V 2 bases short and J 7 bases short, with 22 bases between. Germline V gene data show CDR1 as SGHVS and CDR2 as FQNEAQ. This CDR3 is built from 17 residues.

There are many counts of this clonotype. This sequence joins TRBV2 and TRBJ1-1; TRBD1 is a possible D gene (5 bases). The CDR3 is 16 residues long. CDR1 SNHLY and CDR2 FYNNEI come from the germline V gene. Trimming cost V 1 base and J 2 bases, with 14 bases left between them. CDR3 in DNA: TGTGCCAGCAGTGAAGAGGGGCCAGGGACTAACACTGAAGCTTTCTTT. This gives the protein CASSEEGPGTNTEAFF.

This clonotype occurred a few times. The chain has TRBV6-5 and TRBJ2-1, with 9 bases identical to TRBD2. The CDR3 is 19 residues long. The germline V gene encodes CDR1 MNHEY and CDR2 SVGAGI. Trimming took 2 bases from V and 4 from J; bases not matched to a gene: 15. The CDR3 spells CASSYRDLSWLAGYNEQFF. In DNA, the CDR3 is TGTGCCAGCAGTTACCGTGACCTCTCGTGGCTAGCGGGGTACAATGAGCAGTTCTTC.

The table lists this clonotype with many counts. The V call is TRBV30, the J call TRBJ2-1; 7 bases fit TRBD2. This CDR3 is 16 amino acids long. V lost 1 base and J lost 5; bases outside the gene matches: 11. Germline V gene data show CDR1 as GTSNPN and CDR2 as SVGIG (reference sequence). CDR3 amino acids: CAWSGLAADRNNEQFF. DNA for the CDR3: TGTGCCTGGAGTGGTCTAGCGGCCGACCGGAACAATGAGCAGTTCTTC.

This clonotype came up many times. The chain has TRBV30 and TRBJ2-1; D gene uncertain. CDR1 and CDR2 from the germline V gene are GTSNPN and SVGIG (reference sequence). The CDR3 consists of 13 residues. Trimming cost V 1 base and J 8 bases, with 12 bases left between them. CDR3 coding DNA: TGTGCCTGGAGTGCCACGAAGGGCTATGAGCAGTTCTTC. Protein product: CAWSATKGYEQFF.

This clonotype has just a few counts. The J gene is TRBJ2-1, the V gene TRBV12-3 or TRBV12-4; 7 bases match TRBD2. V trimming: 3 bases; J trimming: 2 bases; junction bases outside the gene matches: 7. This CDR3 contains 16 residues. The CDR3 reads CASSFRLAETYNEQFF. The DNA of the CDR3 is TGTGCCAGCAGTTTTAGGCTAGCGGAAACCTACAATGAGCAGTTCTTC.

This clonotype was seen ten or more times. J is TRBJ1-1 and V is TRBV20-1, with 8 bases matching TRBD1. Germline V gives CDR1 DFQATT, CDR2 SNEGSKA (reference sequence). The CDR3 has 21 residues. V was pared by 4 bases and J by 3 bases, with 28 bases of the junction left unmatched. The CDR3 nucleotides read TGCAGTGCTAAATCAGGGGGCAAGGTAACGGCGCGCACCCCGAGGGACACTGAAGCTTTCTTT. Its protein is CSAKSGGKVTARTPRDTEAFF.

This clonotype has at least ten counts. The rearrangement uses TRBV3-1 and TRBJ1-6; a weak D match, TRBD1 (5 bases). The V end was cut by 4 bases, the J end by 7 bases, with 11 bases between. CDR3 length: 14 residues. Germline CDR1 reads LGHDT; CDR2 reads YNNKEL (reference sequence). The CDR3: CASSRPAGNSPLHF. CDR3 nucleotide sequence: TGTGCCAGCAGCCGACCTGCAGGGAATTCACCCCTCCACTTT. Full variable domain (missing parts from reference TRBV3-1 and TRBJ1-6): DTAVSQTPKYLVTQMGNDKSIKCEQNLGHDTMYWYKQDSKKFLKIMFSYNNKELIINETVPNRFSPKSPDKAHLNLHINSLELGDSAVYFCASSRPAGNSPLHFGNGTRLTVT.